Listed below are T cell receptor beta chains from one sample, sequenced in a study of shared clonotypes between healthy human individuals. Generated by immunoSEQ multiplex PCR, the TCRdb table keeps only in-frame clones and is missing some. The table includes 400,000 to 550,000 clones, 79% detected once. The sequenced material came from PBMCs. These receptor sequences come from a middle-aged woman in good health. Some clones in this sample may be carry-over from other donors' samples. CDR3s include the opening cysteine and the closing phenylalanine or tryptophan. Fields, in order: V gene, D gene, clone size, J gene, CDR3 protein, CDR3 DNA. A D gene is named only where the DNA matches it firmly. Clone sizes are given selectively: once, few, many, or a class where the clone is expanded.

v_gene: TRBV5-4
d_gene: TRBD2
abundance: NA
j_gene: TRBJ2-1
CDR3aa: CASSRAGGPREQFF
CDR3nt: TGTGCCAGCAGCAGGGCGGGAGGGCCGCGGGAGCAGTTCTTC

v_gene: TRBV27
d_gene: NA
abundance: many
j_gene: TRBJ1-3
CDR3aa: CASSSRRSSGNTIYF
CDR3nt: TGTGCCAGCAGTTCCCGCCGCTCCTCTGGAAACACCATATATTTT

v_gene: TRBV27
d_gene: TRBD1
abundance: NA
j_gene: TRBJ1-1
CDR3aa: CASSLQTGGRANTEAFF
CDR3nt: TGTGCCAGCAGTTTACAAACAGGGGGCCGGGCGAACACTGAAGCTTTCTTT

v_gene: TRBV5-1
d_gene: TRBD1
abundance: few
j_gene: TRBJ1-1
CDR3aa: CASSLTGQGNTEAFF
CDR3nt: TGCGCCAGCAGCTTGACAGGACAGGGGAACACTGAAGCTTTCTTT

v_gene: TRBV4-2
d_gene: TRBD1
abundance: NA
j_gene: TRBJ2-7
CDR3aa: CASSQDTGTGGYEQYF
CDR3nt: TGTGCCAGCAGCCAAGACACCGGGACAGGAGGCTACGAGCAGTACTTC

v_gene: TRBV4-1
d_gene: NA
abundance: NA
j_gene: TRBJ2-2
CDR3aa: CATRAGPNTGELFF
CDR3nt: TGCGCCACCCGGGCAGGGCCGAACACCGGGGAGCTGTTTTTT

v_gene: TRBV5-1
d_gene: NA
abundance: few
j_gene: TRBJ1-3
CDR3aa: CASSSSGSGNTIYF
CDR3nt: TGCGCCAGCAGCTCCTCGGGCTCTGGAAACACCATATATTTT

v_gene: TRBV10-3
d_gene: TRBD1
abundance: NA
j_gene: TRBJ1-4
CDR3aa: CAISEQGALTNEKLFF
CDR3nt: TGTGCCATCAGTGAGCAGGGGGCGCTTACTAATGAAAAACTGTTTTTT

v_gene: TRBV5-1
d_gene: NA
abundance: few
j_gene: TRBJ2-3
CDR3aa: CASRSLGTTPDTQYF
CDR3nt: TGCGCCAGCAGATCTCTCGGGACCACGCCAGATACGCAGTATTTT

v_gene: TRBV11-2
d_gene: NA
abundance: NA
j_gene: TRBJ2-7
CDR3aa: CASSSGVGLYEQYF
CDR3nt: TGTGCCAGCAGCTCCGGGGTGGGACTCTACGAGCAGTACTTC

v_gene: TRBV18
d_gene: NA
abundance: once
j_gene: TRBJ2-7
CDR3aa: CASSPGKGHSYEQYF
CDR3nt: TGTGCCAGCTCACCCGGCAAGGGACACTCCTACGAGCAGTACTTC

v_gene: TRBV5-4
d_gene: NA
abundance: NA
j_gene: TRBJ2-2
CDR3aa: CASSWGGTSNTGELFF
CDR3nt: TGTGCCAGCAGCTGGGGTGGGACTTCCAACACCGGGGAGCTGTTTTTT

v_gene: TRBV10-3
d_gene: TRBD1
abundance: many
j_gene: TRBJ2-3
CDR3aa: CAISGTGTTDTQYF
CDR3nt: TGTGCCATCAGCGGGACAGGGACAACAGATACGCAGTATTTT

v_gene: TRBV19
d_gene: NA
abundance: NA
j_gene: TRBJ2-7
CDR3aa: CASSSQRDTEQYF
CDR3nt: TGTGCCAGTAGTTCCCAAAGGGATACCGAGCAGTACTTC

v_gene: TRBV5-4
d_gene: NA
abundance: NA
j_gene: TRBJ1-3
CDR3aa: CASSIDSAGNTIYF
CDR3nt: TGTGCCAGCAGCATCGACAGTGCTGGAAACACCATATATTTT

v_gene: TRBV6-5
d_gene: NA
abundance: NA
j_gene: TRBJ1-4
CDR3aa: CASSYSIWGGEKLFF
CDR3nt: TGTGCCAGCAGTTACTCGATCTGGGGTGGGGAAAAACTGTTTTTT

v_gene: TRBV7-2
d_gene: TRBD1
abundance: NA
j_gene: TRBJ1-2
CDR3aa: CASSWTVTGEDGYTF
CDR3nt: TGTGCCAGCAGCTGGACCGTGACAGGGGAGGATGGCTACACCTTC

v_gene: TRBV29-1
d_gene: TRBD1
abundance: NA
j_gene: TRBJ1-4
CDR3aa: CSGGQAGEKLFF
CDR3nt: TGCAGCGGAGGACAGGCTGGGGAAAAACTGTTTTTT

v_gene: TRBV15
d_gene: NA
abundance: NA
j_gene: TRBJ2-3
CDR3aa: CATSRARDTQYF
CDR3nt: TGTGCCACCAGCAGAGCCAGGGATACGCAGTATTTT

v_gene: TRBV30
d_gene: TRBD1
abundance: NA
j_gene: TRBJ2-7
CDR3aa: CATSPGQFYEQYF
CDR3nt: TGTGCTACCTCACCGGGACAGTTCTACGAGCAGTACTTC